The rows below give T cell receptor beta chains drawn from one sample of a study of OX40 agonist ivuxolimab in advanced cancers. Generated by immunoSEQ multiplex PCR, the TCRdb table keeps only in-frame clones and is missing some. The sample shows tens of thousands of clones, around 87% of them seen only once. Sequenced here: CD4+ or CD8+ T cells sorted from blood, sampled in a trial of the OX40 agonist ivuxolimab. The receptors were sampled from an adult with an advanced solid tumor such as melanoma, head and neck, liver or kidney cancer. Each CDR3 is given with its conserved first and last residue. The order of the fields is clone size, V gene, J gene, D gene, CDR3 DNA, CDR3 protein. The D gene is left open where the match is weak. The size field is filled for only some rows; it gives once, few, many or a size class.

-	TRBV6-6	TRBJ2-2	-	TGTGCCAGCACTAGATCCCCGACCACCGGGGAGCTGTTTTTT	CASTRSPTTGELFF
-	TRBV10-3	TRBJ2-2	-	TGTGCCATCAGTGCTGGAACCGGGGAGCTGTTTTTT	CAISAGTGELFF
-	TRBV5-1	TRBJ2-1	-	TGCGCCAGCAGCTTGGCCGGGATAGGAAATGACAATGAGCAGTTCTTC	CASSLAGIGNDNEQFF
-	TRBV7-9	TRBJ2-1	TRBD2	TGTGCCAGCAGCTTTCCCTCTAGCGGGAGGGCCAGTGAGCAGTTCTTC	CASSFPSSGRASEQFF
-	TRBV5-1	TRBJ2-2	TRBD2	TGCGCCAGCAGCTGGGGGACTAGCGGGAGGCCGAGCACCGGGGAGCTGTTTTTT	CASSWGTSGRPSTGELFF
-	TRBV5-1	TRBJ2-7	-	TGCGCCAGCAGCCCAACACCGTCCTACGAGCAGTACTTC	CASSPTPSYEQYF
few	TRBV23-1	TRBJ1-1	-	TGCGCCAGCGGTAGGGGAGAAACTGAAGCTTTCTTT	CASGRGETEAFF
-	TRBV19	TRBJ1-5	-	TGTGCCAGCACCCCGTCAGGGGGCAATCAGCCCCAGCATTTT	CASTPSGGNQPQHF
-	TRBV7-2	TRBJ2-5	TRBD1	TGTGCCAGCAGCTTTGGGGACAGGGGCCCCGAGACCCAGTACTTC	CASSFGDRGPETQYF
-	TRBV7-8	TRBJ2-1	-	TGTGCCAGCAGCACCTCTCTAGCGAACTCCTACAATGAGCAGTTCTTC	CASSTSLANSYNEQFF
-	TRBV27	TRBJ1-6	-	TGTGCCAGCAGTTTACGGGTCTCCTATAATTCACCCCTCCACTTT	CASSLRVSYNSPLHF
-	TRBV7-2	TRBJ1-2	-	TGTGCCAGCAGCCAAAATAACTATGGCTACACCTTC	CASSQNNYGYTF
-	TRBV5-4	TRBJ1-4	-	TGTGCCAGCAGCTTGGCCGGGGCCGTAAATGAAAAACTGTTTTTT	CASSLAGAVNEKLFF
-	TRBV4-1	TRBJ2-3	-	TGCGCCAGCAGCCAAGAAAGGGGGGCTCGAACCTATACGCAGTATTTT	CASSQERGARTYTQYF
-	TRBV5-1	TRBJ2-3	-	TGCGCCAGCAGCTTAGACAACGGAAGAGATACGCAGTATTTT	CASSLDNGRDTQYF
-	TRBV15	TRBJ2-7	-	TGTGCCACCAGCAGAGAGGGAGTCCCCCAATACGAGCAGTACTTC	CATSREGVPQYEQYF
-	TRBV7-6	TRBJ2-5	-	TGTGCCAGCAGCTCCTCTCTCACGGAAACCCAGTACTTC	CASSSSLTETQYF
-	TRBV7-2	TRBJ2-5	TRBD2	TGTGCCAGCAGCTTAGCGGTGACTAGCGCGCAAGAGACCCAGTACTTC	CASSLAVTSAQETQYF
-	TRBV19	TRBJ2-7	-	TGTGCCAGTAGTCCCCTCGGACAGAAATCCTACGAGCAGTACTTC	CASSPLGQKSYEQYF
-	TRBV15	TRBJ2-5	TRBD2	TGTGCCACCAGCAGATGGGGGGGGGAGACCCAGTACTTC	CATSRWGGETQYF
-	TRBV28	TRBJ2-3	TRBD2	TGTGCCAGCAGCTCCTGGGCGGGAGAAGATACGCAGTATTTT	CASSSWAGEDTQYF
-	TRBV13	TRBJ2-7	-	TGTGCCAGCAGCTTCCAGGGCTACGAGCAGTACTTC	CASSFQGYEQYF
-	TRBV7-9	TRBJ2-1	-	TGTGCCAGCAGCTTACAGGGCTATGAGCAGTTCTTC	CASSLQGYEQFF
-	TRBV2	TRBJ2-3	-	TGTGCCAGCAAGGTCCAGGCCCCAACAGATACGCAGTATTTT	CASKVQAPTDTQYF
-	TRBV7-2	TRBJ1-3	-	TGTGCCAGCAGCCCACGGACAGTCTCTGGAAACACCATATATTTT	CASSPRTVSGNTIYF
-	TRBV5-6	TRBJ2-2	TRBD1	TGTGCCAGCAGCTTTTACCAGGGGGCGAGGAGCGGGGAGCTGTTTTTT	CASSFYQGARSGELFF
-	TRBV6-1	TRBJ1-2	-	TGTGCCAGCAGTGAAGTCGGGAACAACTATGGCTACACCTTC	CASSEVGNNYGYTF
-	TRBV5-6	TRBJ2-3	TRBD2	TGTGCCAGCAGCCTACTAGCGGGAGACCCAGATACGCAGTATTTT	CASSLLAGDPDTQYF
-	TRBV7-2	TRBJ2-1	-	TGTGCCAGCAGCTTAGACCCCTCCTACAATGAGCAGTTCTTC	CASSLDPSYNEQFF
-	TRBV20-1	TRBJ2-3	-	TGCAGTGCCCTGGCCCTTGATACGCAGTATTTT	CSALALDTQYF
-	TRBV18	TRBJ2-7	TRBD1	TGTGCCAGCTCATCGCCCGGGACAGGGGGTTGGTACGAGCAGTACTTC	CASSSPGTGGWYEQYF
-	TRBV2	TRBJ2-7	-	TGTGCCAGCAGCGATCGAGGGACCAGGCCAACCGGGCAGTACTTC	CASSDRGTRPTGQYF
-	TRBV7-3	TRBJ1-6	-	TGTGCCAGCAGCCCGGACTTGAATAATTCACCCCTCCACTTT	CASSPDLNNSPLHF
-	TRBV13	TRBJ2-5	-	TGTGCCAGCAGCTTCCTACAAGAGACCCAGTACTTC	CASSFLQETQYF
-	TRBV27	TRBJ2-5	-	TGTGCCAGCAGTTTATCGCTAGCGACCCAAGAGACCCAGTACTTC	CASSLSLATQETQYF
-	TRBV4-1	TRBJ2-3	TRBD1	TGCGCCAGCAGCCAAGCAGCAGGGGGCGGGACCACAGATACGCAGTATTTT	CASSQAAGGGTTDTQYF
-	TRBV5-5	TRBJ1-2	TRBD1	TGTGCCAGCACCCGCGGGAGGACAGGGGGAGACTATGGCTACACCTTC	CASTRGRTGGDYGYTF
-	TRBV28	TRBJ2-2	TRBD2	TGTGCCAGCAGGATAGCGGGGGCACAGCGGGACACCGGGGAGCTGTTTTTT	CASRIAGAQRDTGELFF
-	TRBV18	TRBJ2-2	TRBD2	TGTGCCAGCTCACCAGCCGTAACCGCGGGAGTCGCCGGGGAGCTGTTTTTT	CASSPAVTAGVAGELFF
-	TRBV7-2	TRBJ2-2	TRBD2	TGTGCCAGCAGCACCCTTAGCGGGCGCGGGGAGCTGTTTTTT	CASSTLSGRGELFF
-	TRBV7-9	TRBJ2-1	-	TGTGCCAGCAGCCCCCCCTCGTTTGACAATGAGCAGTTCTTC	CASSPPSFDNEQFF
-	TRBV7-8	TRBJ2-4	TRBD1	TGTGCCAGCAGCTTCGACCACAGGGGGCGTTTCGGCAAAAACATTCAGTACTTC	CASSFDHRGRFGKNIQYF
-	TRBV30	TRBJ1-5	-	TGTGCCTGGAGTTCTACGGTGGGGAGGAATCAGCCCCAGCATTTT	CAWSSTVGRNQPQHF
-	TRBV4-1	TRBJ2-1	-	TGCGCCAGCAGCCAAGAGCCGGGGCTCGTCAATGAGCAGTTCTTC	CASSQEPGLVNEQFF
-	TRBV5-4	TRBJ1-1	TRBD1	TGTGCCAGCAGCTTGGCTGGCAGGGGGTACACTGAAGCTTTCTTT	CASSLAGRGYTEAFF
-	TRBV5-6	TRBJ2-5	-	TGTGCCAGCAGTCGAGAAGAGACCCAGTACTTC	CASSREETQYF
once	TRBV30	TRBJ1-2	-	TGTGCCTGGAGTCCGTACCCGAACTATGGCTACACCTTC	CAWSPYPNYGYTF
once	TRBV6-5	TRBJ2-2	-	TGTGCCAGCAGCACCATCGGGGGCACCGGGGAGCTGTTTTTT	CASSTIGGTGELFF
-	TRBV12-5	TRBJ2-7	-	TGTGCTAGTGGCTCGCTCTTAAGCTCCTACGAGCAGTACTTC	CASGSLLSSYEQYF
few	TRBV6-6	TRBJ2-5	TRBD1	TGTGCCAGCAGTGGATTGGGACAGGGGACCCAGTACTTC	CASSGLGQGTQYF
-	TRBV5-1	TRBJ2-1	-	TGCGCCAGCAGCTTGGTGGGCCCTTACAATGAGCAGTTCTTC	CASSLVGPYNEQFF
-	TRBV6-1	TRBJ1-2	TRBD1	TGTGCCAGCAGTGAGAGAGGACAGGGGGTCTTCAATGGCTACACCTTC	CASSERGQGVFNGYTF
-	TRBV6-6	TRBJ1-1	TRBD1	TGTGCCAGCAGTCCGCCGGACAGGGTTGGCACTGAAGCTTTCTTT	CASSPPDRVGTEAFF
-	TRBV30	TRBJ2-7	TRBD1	TGTGCCTGGAGTGGACAGGGAAGGAACGAGCAGTACTTC	CAWSGQGRNEQYF